Listed here is a single TCR beta chain. CDR3 length: 15 residues. Trimming removed 6 bases from V and 0 bases from J, with 14 bases in between. Per the germline V gene, CDR1 is MDHEN and CDR2 is SYDVKM. This record belongs to a study of T cell repertoires in cytomegalovirus infection. Study context: In public TCR beta signatures, there were indications of both CMV infection and matching HLA type.

Each CDR3 protein is one row after TCRdb ran MiXCR on the reads. The data hold 450,000 to 650,000 distinct CDR3 sequences, with about a quarter observed a single time. The receptor was isolated from a human donor in good health (CMV status not recorded). Some clones in this sample may be carry-over from other donors' samples. The sample consisted of PBMCs. The gene calls are TRBV28 and TRBJ1-2; D perhaps matches TRBD1 (5 bases). CDR3 sequence (DNA): TGTGCCAGCAGATCCTTAGGGGCAGCTAACTATGGCTACACCTTC. Translated: CASRSLGAANYGYTF.